Included here is one T cell receptor beta chain sequence, with context. This clonotype has just a few counts. Its antigen is not yet known. Per-base quality was not reported, and no clone a single base away is much larger than it. This sample is drawn from a study of CD4 and CD8 cells across lung adenocarcinoma regions (dated by TCRdb to 2017 to 2018). Study-level background: The study examined intratumor heterogeneity of the T cell receptor repertoire by comparing tumor centers with tumor margins.

Patients with localized lung adenocarcinoma, a subtype of non-small cell lung cancer, were used as donors. These samples came from the centers of localized lung adenocarcinomas. For TCR repertoire analysis, CD8+ T cells from tumor tissue were profiled separately from CD4+ T cells. Taken from the germline V gene, the CDR1 and CDR2 loops are SGHTA and FQGNSA. The germline V end is reduced by 4 bases and the J end by 15 bases; junction bases left unmatched: 6. The CDR3 sequence holds 11 residues, the cysteine and phenylalanine included. Only CDR3 DNA is held: 33 bases, read in frame from base 1. Libraries were constructed by PCR. The sequencer was a HiSeq X Ten. The public reads were reprocessed in TCRdb via fastp at Q25 and MiXCR, keeping in-frame beta chains. Rows are combined by CDR3 protein, so each entry shows the most common genes and DNA. A total of 6,500 to 7,500 distinct CDR3 sequences appear in this sample, about 51% of them only once. 19% of the sample goes to the ten largest clones.

The V and J genes are TRBV7-2 and TRBJ2-3; 8 bases in the middle match TRBD2. This receptor was taken from a female donor with lung adenocarcinoma. The CD4 and CD8 labels of this study may be unreliable. What was sequenced was CD8+ T cells from the center of a lung tumor. The intended sense of this specimen's cell subset or site label: tumor center region. The CDR3 here reads CASSSTSESYF. Here is the DNA: TGTGCCAGCAGCTCGACTAGCGAATCATATTTT.